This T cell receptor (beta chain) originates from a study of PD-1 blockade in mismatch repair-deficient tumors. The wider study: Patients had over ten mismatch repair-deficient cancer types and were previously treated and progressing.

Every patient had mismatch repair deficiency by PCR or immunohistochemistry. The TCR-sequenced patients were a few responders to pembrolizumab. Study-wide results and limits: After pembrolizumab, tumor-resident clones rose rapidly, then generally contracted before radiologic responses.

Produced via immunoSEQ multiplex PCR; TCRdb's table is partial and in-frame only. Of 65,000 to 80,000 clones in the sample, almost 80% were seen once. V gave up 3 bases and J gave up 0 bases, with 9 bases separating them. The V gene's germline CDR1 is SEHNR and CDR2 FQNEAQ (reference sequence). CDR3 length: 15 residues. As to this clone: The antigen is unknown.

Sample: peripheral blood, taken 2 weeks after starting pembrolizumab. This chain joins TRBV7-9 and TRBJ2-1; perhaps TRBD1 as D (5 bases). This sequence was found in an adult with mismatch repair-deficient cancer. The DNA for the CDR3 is TGTGCCAGCAGCTTGGACAAGAGCTCCTACAATGAGCAGTTCTTC. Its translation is CASSLDKSSYNEQFF. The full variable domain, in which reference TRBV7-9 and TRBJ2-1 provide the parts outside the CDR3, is DTGVSQNPRHKITKRGQNVTFRCDPISEHNRLYWYRQTLGQGPEFLTYFQNEAQLEKSRLLSDRFSAERPKGSFSTLEIQRTEQGDSAMYLCASSLDKSSYNEQFFGPGTRLTVL.